The rows below give T cell receptor beta chains drawn from one sample of a study of blood T cell repertoires in COVID-19. Produced via immunoSEQ multiplex PCR; TCRdb's table is partial and in-frame only. The sample comprises roughly 97,000 clones, 75% to 85% of which are singletons, and 4.5% to 5.5% rests with the top ten. Material for sequencing was peripheral blood. All receptors come from a man between 60 and 75 years old with acute or convalescent COVID-19. Each CDR3 is given with its conserved first and last residue. The D gene is left open where the match is weak. Size is stated for part of the rows, as once, few or many counts, or as a class when the clone is expanded.

J gene: TRBJ1-1; clone size: -; V gene: TRBV18; D gene: -; CDR3 protein: CASSPRRGRRNTEAFF; CDR3 DNA: TGTGCCAGCTCACCTCGGCGGGGGCGGAGGAACACTGAAGCTTTCTTT
J gene: TRBJ1-2; clone size: -; V gene: TRBV24-1; D gene: -; CDR3 protein: CATSDFDTMWGYTF; CDR3 DNA: TGTGCCACCAGTGATTTTGACACGATGTGGGGCTACACCTTC
J gene: TRBJ1-1; clone size: -; V gene: TRBV7-3; D gene: TRBD1; CDR3 protein: CASRLHRGVDNTEAFF; CDR3 DNA: TGTGCCAGCAGACTTCACAGGGGCGTCGACAACACTGAAGCTTTCTTT
J gene: TRBJ1-3; clone size: -; V gene: TRBV7-2; D gene: -; CDR3 protein: CASSLGLSGNTIYF; CDR3 DNA: TGTGCCAGCAGCTTAGGACTCTCTGGAAACACCATATATTTT
J gene: TRBJ1-2; clone size: -; V gene: TRBV2; D gene: TRBD1; CDR3 protein: CASGGQWYGYTF; CDR3 DNA: TGTGCCAGCGGGGGACAGTGGTATGGCTACACCTTC
J gene: TRBJ2-1; clone size: -; V gene: TRBV2; D gene: -; CDR3 protein: CASSENIPTYNEQFF; CDR3 DNA: TGTGCCAGCAGTGAAAACATACCGACCTACAATGAGCAGTTCTTC
J gene: TRBJ2-7; clone size: -; V gene: TRBV7-2; D gene: TRBD1; CDR3 protein: CASSLGGDRPYEQYF; CDR3 DNA: TGTGCCAGCAGCTTAGGAGGGGACAGACCCTACGAGCAGTACTTC
J gene: TRBJ1-4; clone size: -; V gene: TRBV10-3; D gene: TRBD1; CDR3 protein: CAISPQGAGEKLFF; CDR3 DNA: TGTGCCATCAGTCCTCAGGGGGCGGGGGAAAAACTGTTTTTT
J gene: TRBJ1-1; clone size: -; V gene: TRBV5-3; D gene: -; CDR3 protein: CARRSGLFNTEAFF; CDR3 DNA: TGTGCCAGAAGATCCGGACTCTTTAACACTGAAGCTTTCTTT
J gene: TRBJ1-4; clone size: -; V gene: TRBV2; D gene: -; CDR3 protein: CASSVWPNEKLFF; CDR3 DNA: TGTGCCAGCAGTGTGTGGCCTAATGAAAAACTGTTTTTT
J gene: TRBJ2-3; clone size: -; V gene: TRBV28; D gene: TRBD2; CDR3 protein: CASSLSGRANTQYF; CDR3 DNA: TGTGCCAGCAGTTTAAGCGGGAGGGCAAATACGCAGTATTTT
J gene: TRBJ1-4; clone size: -; V gene: TRBV11-2; D gene: TRBD1; CDR3 protein: CASSFSGQGGNEKLFF; CDR3 DNA: TGTGCCAGCAGCTTTTCGGGACAGGGCGGCAATGAAAAACTGTTTTTT
J gene: TRBJ2-3; clone size: -; V gene: TRBV7-2; D gene: TRBD2; CDR3 protein: CASSPPGLAGGGDTQYF; CDR3 DNA: TGTGCCAGCAGCCCCCCAGGACTAGCGGGAGGTGGAGATACGCAGTATTTT
J gene: TRBJ2-1; clone size: -; V gene: TRBV7-2; D gene: TRBD2; CDR3 protein: CASTRGTSGSWEQFF; CDR3 DNA: TGTGCCAGCACCCGGGGGACTAGCGGGAGTTGGGAGCAGTTCTTC
J gene: TRBJ1-1; clone size: few; V gene: TRBV2; D gene: -; CDR3 protein: CASRPTRGTEAFF; CDR3 DNA: TGTGCCAGCAGACCTACCCGGGGCACTGAAGCTTTCTTT
J gene: TRBJ2-5; clone size: -; V gene: TRBV5-1; D gene: TRBD2; CDR3 protein: CASSLVVAGAETQYF; CDR3 DNA: TGCGCCAGCAGCTTGGTGGTAGCGGGAGCGGAGACCCAGTACTTC
J gene: TRBJ2-5; clone size: -; V gene: TRBV29-1; D gene: TRBD1; CDR3 protein: CLTGSGETQYF; CDR3 DNA: TGTTTGACAGGGTCAGGAGAGACCCAGTACTTC
J gene: TRBJ2-1; clone size: -; V gene: TRBV14; D gene: TRBD2; CDR3 protein: CASSHLTSGRRNEQFF; CDR3 DNA: TGTGCCAGCAGCCACCTGACTAGCGGGAGGCGGAATGAGCAGTTCTTC
J gene: TRBJ2-5; clone size: -; V gene: TRBV6-5; D gene: -; CDR3 protein: CASTSGGAAGETQYF; CDR3 DNA: TGTGCCAGCACCTCCGGGGGAGCGGCGGGAGAGACCCAGTACTTC
J gene: TRBJ2-7; clone size: -; V gene: TRBV27; D gene: -; CDR3 protein: CASSSAPGQFFYEQYF; CDR3 DNA: -
J gene: TRBJ2-7; clone size: -; V gene: TRBV5-1; D gene: TRBD1; CDR3 protein: CASSSGGYEQYF; CDR3 DNA: TGCGCCAGCAGCTCAGGGGGCTACGAGCAGTACTTC
J gene: TRBJ2-7; clone size: few; V gene: TRBV30; D gene: TRBD2; CDR3 protein: CAWSPRGGSREQYF; CDR3 DNA: TGTGCCTGGAGTCCCCGGGGGGGATCTCGTGAGCAGTACTTC
J gene: TRBJ2-7; clone size: -; V gene: TRBV11-2; D gene: -; CDR3 protein: CASSSRSERYF; CDR3 DNA: TGTGCCAGCAGCTCCCGGTCAGAGCGATACTTC
J gene: TRBJ2-7; clone size: -; V gene: TRBV6-6; D gene: TRBD1; CDR3 protein: CASSYSGQGAAYEQYF; CDR3 DNA: TGTGCCAGCAGTTACTCGGGACAGGGGGCCGCCTACGAGCAGTACTTC
J gene: TRBJ2-1; clone size: -; V gene: TRBV7-2; D gene: TRBD2; CDR3 protein: CASTPRREGWQFF; CDR3 DNA: TGTGCCAGCACCCCAAGACGGGAGGGATGGCAGTTCTTC
J gene: TRBJ2-3; clone size: once; V gene: TRBV11-3; D gene: TRBD2; CDR3 protein: CASSLNKRGAPDTQYF; CDR3 DNA: TGTGCCAGCAGCTTAAATAAGCGGGGGGCCCCAGATACGCAGTATTTT
J gene: TRBJ2-2; clone size: -; V gene: TRBV4-1; D gene: TRBD1; CDR3 protein: CASSQDRGRNTGELFF; CDR3 DNA: TGCGCCAGCAGCCAAGATAGGGGGCGGAACACCGGGGAGCTGTTTTTT
J gene: TRBJ1-1; clone size: -; V gene: TRBV18; D gene: -; CDR3 protein: CASSPPGGGTNTEAFF; CDR3 DNA: TGTGCCAGCTCACCCCCCGGCGGTGGTACTAACACTGAAGCTTTCTTT
J gene: TRBJ2-5; clone size: -; V gene: TRBV2; D gene: -; CDR3 protein: CASSFSAGAQETQYF; CDR3 DNA: TGTGCCAGCTCATTTTCAGCTGGGGCTCAAGAGACCCAGTACTTC
J gene: TRBJ1-4; clone size: -; V gene: TRBV20-1; D gene: -; CDR3 protein: CSASGGSATNEKLFF; CDR3 DNA: TGCAGTGCTAGTGGAGGGTCTGCAACTAATGAAAAACTGTTTTTT
J gene: TRBJ2-2; clone size: -; V gene: TRBV15; D gene: TRBD1; CDR3 protein: CATSREGQGGTGELFF; CDR3 DNA: TGTGCCACCAGCAGAGAGGGACAGGGTGGAACCGGGGAGCTGTTTTTT
J gene: TRBJ2-7; clone size: -; V gene: TRBV4-2; D gene: TRBD1; CDR3 protein: CASSQASRQGVVNEQYF; CDR3 DNA: TGTGCCAGCAGCCAAGCCTCACGACAGGGGGTTGTAAACGAGCAGTACTTC
J gene: TRBJ2-7; clone size: once; V gene: TRBV5-3; D gene: TRBD2; CDR3 protein: CARSSTSGGHYYEQYF; CDR3 DNA: TGTGCCAGAAGCAGTACTAGCGGGGGCCATTACTACGAGCAGTACTTC
J gene: TRBJ1-1; clone size: -; V gene: TRBV5-1; D gene: TRBD1; CDR3 protein: CASKQGAGNTEAFF; CDR3 DNA: TGCGCCAGCAAGCAGGGGGCGGGTAACACTGAAGCTTTCTTT
J gene: TRBJ1-1; clone size: -; V gene: TRBV10-1; D gene: TRBD1; CDR3 protein: CASSEFDSTGIAFF; CDR3 DNA: TGCGCCAGCAGTGAGTTTGATTCGACAGGGATTGCTTTCTTT
J gene: TRBJ2-2; clone size: few; V gene: TRBV5-1; D gene: -; CDR3 protein: CASSFRENTGELFF; CDR3 DNA: TGCGCCAGCAGCTTTCGGGAAAACACCGGGGAGCTGTTTTTT
J gene: TRBJ1-3; clone size: -; V gene: TRBV19; D gene: -; CDR3 protein: CASSNPGLRRSGNTIYF; CDR3 DNA: TGTGCCAGTAGTAACCCGGGACTTCGCCGCTCTGGAAACACCATATATTTT
J gene: TRBJ2-7; clone size: few; V gene: TRBV5-1; D gene: TRBD2; CDR3 protein: CASSLQLANGYEQYF; CDR3 DNA: TGCGCCAGCAGCTTACAACTAGCGAACGGGTACGAGCAGTACTTC
J gene: TRBJ2-7; clone size: few; V gene: TRBV7-9; D gene: -; CDR3 protein: CASSPRTRGEQYF; CDR3 DNA: TGTGCCAGCAGCCCGCGTACTCGGGGGGAGCAGTACTTC
J gene: TRBJ2-1; clone size: -; V gene: TRBV19; D gene: TRBD1; CDR3 protein: CASSIGGTGAYEQFF; CDR3 DNA: TGTGCCAGTAGTATAGGGGGGACAGGGGCCTATGAGCAGTTCTTC
J gene: TRBJ2-7; clone size: few; V gene: TRBV28; D gene: -; CDR3 protein: CASSPPGVTYEQYF; CDR3 DNA: TGTGCCAGCAGTCCACCCGGAGTTACCTACGAGCAGTACTTC